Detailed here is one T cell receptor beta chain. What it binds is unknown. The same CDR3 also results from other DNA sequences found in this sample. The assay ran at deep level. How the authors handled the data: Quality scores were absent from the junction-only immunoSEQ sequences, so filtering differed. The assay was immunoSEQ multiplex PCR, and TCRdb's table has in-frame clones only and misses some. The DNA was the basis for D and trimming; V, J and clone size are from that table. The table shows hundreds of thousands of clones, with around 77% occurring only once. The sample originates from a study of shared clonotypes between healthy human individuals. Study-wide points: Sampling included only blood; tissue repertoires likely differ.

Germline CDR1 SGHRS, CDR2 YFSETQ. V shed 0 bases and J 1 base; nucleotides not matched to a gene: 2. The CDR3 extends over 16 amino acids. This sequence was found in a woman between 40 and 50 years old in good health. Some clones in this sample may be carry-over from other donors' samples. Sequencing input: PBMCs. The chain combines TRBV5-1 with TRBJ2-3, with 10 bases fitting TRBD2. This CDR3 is CASSLAGTSGTDTQYF. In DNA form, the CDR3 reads TGCGCCAGCAGCTTGGCGGGGACTAGCGGCACAGATACGCAGTATTTT.